Listed below are T cell receptor beta chains from one sample, sequenced in a study of blood T cell repertoires in COVID-19. Profiled with immunoSEQ multiplex PCR; TCRdb holds only in-frame clones, not every one. The sample yields 90,000 to 130,000 clones, over 75% seen once. Material: peripheral blood. Receptors originate from a woman aged 70-85 years with acute or convalescent COVID-19. Both conserved end residues are part of each CDR3. A D gene is named only where the DNA matches it firmly. Clone size appears in some rows only: once, few, many, or a class for an expanded clone.

clone_size: NA; v_call: TRBV5-4; j_call: TRBJ2-2; d_call: NA; cdr3_nt: TGTGCCAGCAGCTTGGCGGCGGAGACGAACACCGGGGAGCTGTTTTTT; cdr3_aa: CASSLAAETNTGELFF
clone_size: NA; v_call: TRBV7-9; j_call: TRBJ2-7; d_call: TRBD1; cdr3_nt: TGTGCCAGCAGCTTGCCAAAGGGACAGCTCTACGAGCAGTACTTC; cdr3_aa: CASSLPKGQLYEQYF
clone_size: NA; v_call: TRBV25-1; j_call: TRBJ1-1; d_call: NA; cdr3_nt: TGTGCCAGCAGTTCCCAACTTCGGGACACTGAAGCTTTCTTT; cdr3_aa: CASSSQLRDTEAFF
clone_size: few; v_call: TRBV4-1; j_call: TRBJ2-3; d_call: TRBD2; cdr3_nt: TGCGCCAGCAGCCAAGTATGGGGGGGGGATACGCAGTATTTT; cdr3_aa: CASSQVWGGDTQYF
clone_size: NA; v_call: TRBV28; j_call: TRBJ2-5; d_call: NA; cdr3_nt: TGTGCCAGTAGAAGAAACAGGGCTGGGACCCAGTACTTC; cdr3_aa: CASRRNRAGTQYF
clone_size: NA; v_call: TRBV13; j_call: TRBJ2-5; d_call: NA; cdr3_nt: TGTGCCAGCAGCTTTGACAAAGAGACCCAGTACTTC; cdr3_aa: CASSFDKETQYF
clone_size: NA; v_call: TRBV2; j_call: TRBJ1-2; d_call: TRBD1; cdr3_nt: TGTGCCAGCAACTACAGGGGATATGGCTACACCTTC; cdr3_aa: CASNYRGYGYTF
clone_size: NA; v_call: TRBV9; j_call: TRBJ2-3; d_call: NA; cdr3_nt: TGTGCCAGCAGCGTCCTCAGGGGTACAGATACGCAGTATTTT; cdr3_aa: CASSVLRGTDTQYF
clone_size: NA; v_call: TRBV6-4; j_call: TRBJ2-3; d_call: TRBD2; cdr3_nt: TGTGCCAGCAGTGACTCGAGCGGGGGGGCCGCAGATACGCAGTATTTT; cdr3_aa: CASSDSSGGAADTQYF
clone_size: NA; v_call: TRBV7-6; j_call: TRBJ2-5; d_call: TRBD1; cdr3_nt: TGTGCCAGCACCATCTTAGGACAGGTTCAAGAGACCCAGTACTTC; cdr3_aa: CASTILGQVQETQYF
clone_size: NA; v_call: TRBV27; j_call: TRBJ1-1; d_call: NA; cdr3_nt: TGTGCCAGCAGTTTATCGAACCGAAGGGGCTTTGAGACTGAAGCTTTCTTT; cdr3_aa: CASSLSNRRGFETEAFF
clone_size: NA; v_call: TRBV10-3; j_call: TRBJ2-2; d_call: TRBD1; cdr3_nt: TGTGCCATCGGATTGACAGGGGGCGTCGGGGAGCTGTTTTTT; cdr3_aa: CAIGLTGGVGELFF
clone_size: few; v_call: TRBV19; j_call: TRBJ1-3; d_call: NA; cdr3_nt: TGTGCCAGTAGTATTGGTAGCTCTGGAAACACCATATATTTT; cdr3_aa: CASSIGSSGNTIYF
clone_size: NA; v_call: TRBV7-9; j_call: TRBJ1-4; d_call: NA; cdr3_nt: TGTGCCAGCAGCTTAAAGGACTATAATGAAAAACTGTTTTTT; cdr3_aa: CASSLKDYNEKLFF
clone_size: NA; v_call: TRBV9; j_call: TRBJ1-3; d_call: NA; cdr3_nt: TGTGCCAGCAGCCCCACACAGGGCTCTGGAAACACCATATATTTT; cdr3_aa: CASSPTQGSGNTIYF
clone_size: once; v_call: TRBV5-1; j_call: TRBJ1-1; d_call: TRBD1; cdr3_nt: TGCGCCAGCAGCTTGGGGACAGGGGGCGGAACTGAAGCTTTCTTT; cdr3_aa: CASSLGTGGGTEAFF
clone_size: NA; v_call: TRBV29-1; j_call: TRBJ1-2; d_call: NA; cdr3_nt: TGCAGCGCTTTGGGCTACTGGGGCTACACCTTC; cdr3_aa: CSALGYWGYTF
clone_size: once; v_call: TRBV19; j_call: TRBJ2-3; d_call: NA; cdr3_nt: TGTGCCAGTAGTATAGGCGGAGACACAGATACGCAGTATTTT; cdr3_aa: CASSIGGDTDTQYF
clone_size: NA; v_call: TRBV14; j_call: TRBJ2-1; d_call: NA; cdr3_nt: TGTGCCAGCAGCCAAGTGCCCGGGGTGATAACAAATGAGCAGTTCTTC; cdr3_aa: CASSQVPGVITNEQFF
clone_size: NA; v_call: TRBV7-9; j_call: TRBJ2-1; d_call: TRBD2; cdr3_nt: TGTGCCAGCAGCTTTCCTAGCGGGTACCACAATGAGCAGTTCTTC; cdr3_aa: CASSFPSGYHNEQFF
clone_size: NA; v_call: TRBV6-1; j_call: TRBJ2-7; d_call: TRBD2; cdr3_nt: TGTGCCAGCAGTGAGCCACTAGCGGGAGTGGGCGAGCAGTACTTC; cdr3_aa: CASSEPLAGVGEQYF
clone_size: NA; v_call: TRBV9; j_call: TRBJ1-5; d_call: TRBD1; cdr3_nt: TGTGCCAGCAGCGCGGGTGGGACAGGGGGCGCGGGTCAGCCCCAGCATTTT; cdr3_aa: CASSAGGTGGAGQPQHF
clone_size: NA; v_call: TRBV7-9; j_call: TRBJ2-7; d_call: NA; cdr3_nt: TGTGCCAGCAGCCCACGGGGAGGTTCTGGGTCCTACGAGCAGTACTTC; cdr3_aa: CASSPRGGSGSYEQYF
clone_size: NA; v_call: TRBV5-1; j_call: TRBJ1-2; d_call: NA; cdr3_nt: TGCGCCAGCAGCTTTTCAATCCAGGGGAACTATGGCTACACCTTC; cdr3_aa: CASSFSIQGNYGYTF
clone_size: NA; v_call: TRBV11-2; j_call: TRBJ1-2; d_call: NA; cdr3_nt: TGTGCCAGCAGCTTGAACCAGGGAAACTATGGCTACACCTTC; cdr3_aa: CASSLNQGNYGYTF
clone_size: NA; v_call: TRBV3-1/TRBV3-2; j_call: TRBJ1-1; d_call: NA; cdr3_nt: TGTGCCAGCAGCCGGACAGCGAACACTGAAGCTTTCTTT; cdr3_aa: CASSRTANTEAFF
clone_size: NA; v_call: TRBV19; j_call: TRBJ1-5; d_call: TRBD1; cdr3_nt: TGTGCCAGTAGTATAGATGGGATCCAGGGGGCAGGTCAGCCCCAGCATTTT; cdr3_aa: CASSIDGIQGAGQPQHF
clone_size: NA; v_call: TRBV7-9; j_call: TRBJ1-1; d_call: TRBD1; cdr3_nt: TGTGCCAGCAGCTTTCGGACAGGGCTGGACACTGAAGCTTTCTTT; cdr3_aa: CASSFRTGLDTEAFF
clone_size: NA; v_call: TRBV4-1; j_call: TRBJ1-2; d_call: NA; cdr3_nt: TGCGCCAGCAGCCAAGTCTTCCATCGCGGACAGAACTATGGCTACACCTTC; cdr3_aa: CASSQVFHRGQNYGYTF
clone_size: NA; v_call: TRBV6-5; j_call: TRBJ1-6; d_call: TRBD1; cdr3_nt: TGTGCCAGCAGGGCGACAGGGGGCTTTTCACCCCTCCACTTT; cdr3_aa: CASRATGGFSPLHF
clone_size: NA; v_call: TRBV5-5; j_call: TRBJ1-6; d_call: NA; cdr3_nt: TGTGCCAGCAGCTTGGGACAGAGGGGGGGCGGCGGACATTCACCCCTCCACTTT; cdr3_aa: CASSLGQRGGGGHSPLHF
clone_size: NA; v_call: TRBV24-1; j_call: TRBJ1-1; d_call: TRBD1; cdr3_nt: TGTGCCACCAGTGAATCGACAGGGGGCAACACTGAAGCTTTCTTT; cdr3_aa: CATSESTGGNTEAFF
clone_size: NA; v_call: TRBV14; j_call: TRBJ2-7; d_call: NA; cdr3_nt: TGTGCCAGCAGCCAAGTCGCAGGGAACGAGCAGTACTTC; cdr3_aa: CASSQVAGNEQYF
clone_size: NA; v_call: TRBV19; j_call: TRBJ1-5; d_call: TRBD1; cdr3_nt: TGTGCCAGTAGTATAGACTGGACAGGGCTTGGCCAGCCCCAGCATTTT; cdr3_aa: CASSIDWTGLGQPQHF
clone_size: NA; v_call: TRBV7-3; j_call: TRBJ2-3; d_call: TRBD2; cdr3_nt: TGTGCCAGCAGCCCTAGCGGGTACGGCACAGATACGCAGTATTTT; cdr3_aa: CASSPSGYGTDTQYF
clone_size: NA; v_call: TRBV2; j_call: TRBJ2-3; d_call: TRBD2; cdr3_nt: TGTGCCAGCAGTGTCGGACTAGCGGGATATGGAGATACGCAGTATTTT; cdr3_aa: CASSVGLAGYGDTQYF
clone_size: once; v_call: TRBV13; j_call: TRBJ2-7; d_call: TRBD2; cdr3_nt: TGTGCCAGCAGCTTAGGAGGAGGACTAGGCTCCTACGAGCAGTACTTC; cdr3_aa: CASSLGGGLGSYEQYF
clone_size: NA; v_call: TRBV6-6; j_call: TRBJ2-1; d_call: TRBD2; cdr3_nt: TGTGCCAGCACCGAAGCGGGAGTTAGGAGAAATGAGCAGTTCTTC; cdr3_aa: CASTEAGVRRNEQFF
clone_size: NA; v_call: TRBV28; j_call: TRBJ2-2; d_call: NA; cdr3_nt: TGTGCCAGCAGGCCGAGGTTGGGCGGGGAGCTGTTTTTT; cdr3_aa: CASRPRLGGELFF
clone_size: NA; v_call: TRBV7-9; j_call: TRBJ2-2; d_call: TRBD1; cdr3_nt: TGTGCCAGCAGCTTTGTCCACAGGGGGCACGCGAACACCGGGGAGCTGTTTTTT; cdr3_aa: CASSFVHRGHANTGELFF
clone_size: NA; v_call: TRBV28; j_call: TRBJ1-3; d_call: NA; cdr3_nt: TGTGCCAGCAGTTTAAATTTGGGCAGCCCGCCGTTCTCTGGAAACACCATATATTTT; cdr3_aa: CASSLNLGSPPFSGNTIYF
clone_size: few; v_call: TRBV20-1; j_call: TRBJ1-5; d_call: TRBD1; cdr3_nt: TGCAGTGCTAGTAGGGGACAGTTTAATCAGCCCCAGCATTTT; cdr3_aa: CSASRGQFNQPQHF
clone_size: NA; v_call: TRBV5-8; j_call: TRBJ2-3; d_call: TRBD1; cdr3_nt: TGTGCCAGCAGCTTGGCGGGGACAGCCACCCCGACAACAGATACGCAGTATTTT; cdr3_aa: CASSLAGTATPTTDTQYF
clone_size: NA; v_call: TRBV28; j_call: TRBJ1-5; d_call: NA; cdr3_nt: TGTGCCAGCAGCCCAGACAGTAATCGGCCCCAGCATTTT; cdr3_aa: CASSPDSNRPQHF
clone_size: NA; v_call: TRBV2; j_call: TRBJ1-2; d_call: TRBD1; cdr3_nt: TGTGCCAGCAGTTCCACCGGGACAGGGACGTTTGGCTACACCTTC; cdr3_aa: CASSSTGTGTFGYTF
clone_size: NA; v_call: TRBV5-1; j_call: TRBJ2-5; d_call: NA; cdr3_nt: TGCGCCAGCAGCGCAGACATAACCCAAGAGACCCAGTACTTC; cdr3_aa: CASSADITQETQYF
clone_size: NA; v_call: TRBV28; j_call: TRBJ2-7; d_call: NA; cdr3_nt: TGTGCCAGCAGGGGTGGAGGGGACTACGAGCAGTACTTC; cdr3_aa: CASRGGGDYEQYF
clone_size: NA; v_call: TRBV10-3; j_call: TRBJ2-1; d_call: TRBD2; cdr3_nt: TGTGCCATCAGGGACCCACTAGCGGGCCCATACAATGAGCAGTTCTTC; cdr3_aa: CAIRDPLAGPYNEQFF
clone_size: NA; v_call: TRBV30; j_call: TRBJ1-6; d_call: TRBD1; cdr3_nt: TGTGCCTGGCAACGGGACAGGAATTCACCCCTCCACTTT; cdr3_aa: CAWQRDRNSPLHF
clone_size: NA; v_call: TRBV3-1/TRBV3-2; j_call: TRBJ2-3; d_call: TRBD2; cdr3_nt: TGTGCCAGCAGCCAAGACCCGGGAGGTCCAGATACGCAGTATTTT; cdr3_aa: CASSQDPGGPDTQYF
clone_size: NA; v_call: TRBV27; j_call: TRBJ1-6; d_call: TRBD1; cdr3_nt: TGTGCCAGCAGTTTCATCCTCAGGGGGCGGAATTCACCCCTCCACTTT; cdr3_aa: CASSFILRGRNSPLHF
clone_size: NA; v_call: TRBV7-2; j_call: TRBJ1-1; d_call: TRBD1; cdr3_nt: TGTGCCAGCAGCTTCCACTCGACAGGGGGCACTGAAGCTTTCTTT; cdr3_aa: CASSFHSTGGTEAFF
clone_size: NA; v_call: TRBV28; j_call: TRBJ2-3; d_call: TRBD2; cdr3_nt: TGTGCCAGCAGTTCAGCGGGGGGCCCTACGCAGTATTTT; cdr3_aa: CASSSAGGPTQYF
clone_size: NA; v_call: TRBV7-2; j_call: TRBJ1-3; d_call: NA; cdr3_nt: TGTGCCAGCAGCTCGGACAGAGGAAACACCATATATTTT; cdr3_aa: CASSSDRGNTIYF